This T cell receptor beta chain stems from a study of blood T cell repertoires in COVID-19. Turning to the study itself: Samples taken during acute and convalescent COVID-19 were collected in the United States, Italy and Spain. From T cells, B-cell-depleted T cells, or PBMCs came the material, which was cDNA or gDNA.

The ends were cut back, 4 bases at V and 4 bases at J, with 20 bases in the middle. CDR3 length equals 17 residues. CDR1 LNHDA and CDR2 SQIVND come from the germline V gene (reference sequence). In the original processing: By means of reference gene primer amplification, nucleated cell counts were estimated. Generated by immunoSEQ multiplex PCR, the TCRdb table keeps only in-frame clones and is missing some. V and J calls and clone size come straight from that table; D and trimming were deduced from the DNA. The profile covers around 230,000 clones, with 83% appearing a single time and under 3% taken by the ten largest.

This chain links TRBV19 with TRBJ1-5; D remains ambiguous. Sequencing was done on a sample of peripheral blood. The receptor's source is a woman in her thirties or forties with active or convalescent COVID-19. CDR3 coding DNA: TGTGCCAGTAGTAGAGCCGGGATCCGCTCCTTTAATCAGCCCCAGCATTTT. This encodes CASSRAGIRSFNQPQHF. Looking up the rest from reference TRBV19 and TRBJ1-5 gives the full variable domain: DGGITQSPKYLFRKEGQNVTLSCEQNLNHDAMYWYRQDPGQGLRLIYYSQIVNDFQKGDIAEGYSVSREKKESFPLTVTSAQKNPTAFYLCASSRAGIRSFNQPQHFGDGTRLSIL.